The 5 T cell receptor beta chains below come from one sample, sequenced in a study of early stage breast cancer tumors. Generated by immunoSEQ multiplex PCR, the TCRdb table keeps only in-frame clones and is missing some. Of around 71,000 clones detected, approximately 80% appear once; the ten largest clones hold 3.5%. Sequencing was done on a sample of blood. The receptors originated from a person in their sixties with breast cancer.

V gene TRBV7-6 combines with J gene TRBJ1-2, with D uncertain. From germline, CDR1 is SGHVS and CDR2 FNYEAQ. V was clipped by 5 bases and J by 0 bases, with 10 bases between them. The CDR3 is 14 residues long. The CDR3 DNA sequence: TGTGCCAGCAGCCCCGTCGTCTCTAACTATGGCTACACCTTC. Its protein is CASSPVVSNYGYTF.

The genes are TRBV4-1 and TRBJ1-1, with 12 bases lining up with TRBD1. In germline, CDR1 is MGHRA, CDR2 YSYEKL. The CDR3 loop spans 15 amino acids. The V and J ends lost 3 bases and 10 bases, in that order; junction bases with no gene match: 9. This CDR3 is CASSQAGQGAGGAFF. The DNA for the CDR3 is TGCGCCAGCAGCCAGGCGGGACAGGGGGCGGGTGGAGCTTTCTTT.

The chain carries TRBV9 and TRBJ2-3; no firm D call. Germline V gives CDR1 SGDLS, CDR2 YYNGEE. The CDR3 is made up of 12 amino acids. Trimming took 0 bases from V and 10 from J, leaving 9 bases between them. The CDR3 bases are TGTGCCAGCAGCGTAGCCCAAGGGCCGCAGTATTTT. Its protein is CASSVAQGPQYF.

The CDR3: CASSAPLRGDRSAHGYTF. Here the CDR3 DNA reads TGTGCCAGCAGCGCCCCCCTTAGGGGGGACCGGTCCGCCCATGGCTACACCTTC. This chain uses TRBV9 with TRBJ1-2; D might be TRBD1 (6 bases). Germline-derived CDR1 and CDR2 are SGDLS and YYNGEE. The V and J ends lost 3 bases and 6 bases respectively, with 27 bases between them. The CDR3 sequence is 18 residues long.

Here the CDR3 DNA reads TGTGCCAGCAGCGAAGGAACCCTTGATTCTAGCACAGATACGCAGTATTTT. Translation gives CASSEGTLDSSTDTQYF. The gene calls are TRBV5-8 and TRBJ2-3; D gene ambiguous. V was trimmed by 4 bases and J by 0 bases, leaving 18 bases between them. The CDR3 has 17 residues. Germline V gene data show CDR1 as SGHTS and CDR2 as YDEGEE. Full variable domain (missing parts from reference TRBV5-8 and TRBJ2-3): EAGVTQSPTHLIKTRGQQATLRCSPISGHTSVYWYQQALGLGLQFLLWYDEGEERNRGNFPPRFSGRQFPNYSSELNVNALELEDSALYLCASSEGTLDSSTDTQYFGPGTRLTVL.